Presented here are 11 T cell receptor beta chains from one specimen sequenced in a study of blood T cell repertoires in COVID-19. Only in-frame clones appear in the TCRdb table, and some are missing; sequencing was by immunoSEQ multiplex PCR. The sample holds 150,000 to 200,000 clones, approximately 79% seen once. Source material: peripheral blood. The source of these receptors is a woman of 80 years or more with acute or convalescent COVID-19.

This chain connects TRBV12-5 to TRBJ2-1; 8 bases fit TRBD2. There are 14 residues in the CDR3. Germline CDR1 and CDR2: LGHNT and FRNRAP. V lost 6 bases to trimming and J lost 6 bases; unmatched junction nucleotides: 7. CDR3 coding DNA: TGTGCTAGTGGCCCCGGACTAGCTTCCAATGAGCAGTTCTTC. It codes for CASGPGLASNEQFF.

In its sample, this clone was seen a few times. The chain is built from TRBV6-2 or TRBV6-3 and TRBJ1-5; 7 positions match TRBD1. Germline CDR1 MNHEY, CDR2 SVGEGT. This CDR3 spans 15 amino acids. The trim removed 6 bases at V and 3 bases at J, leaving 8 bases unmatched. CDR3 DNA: TGTGCCAGCAGCCGCCAGACAGGGCTCAATCAGCCCCAGCATTTT. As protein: CASSRQTGLNQPQHF.

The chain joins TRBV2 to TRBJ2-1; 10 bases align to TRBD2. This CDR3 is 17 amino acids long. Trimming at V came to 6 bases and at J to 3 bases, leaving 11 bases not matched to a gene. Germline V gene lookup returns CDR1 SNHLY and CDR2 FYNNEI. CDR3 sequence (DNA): TGTGCCAGCAGCGATATCCCGGGACTAGCGAACTACAATGAGCAGTTCTTC. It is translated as CASSDIPGLANYNEQFF. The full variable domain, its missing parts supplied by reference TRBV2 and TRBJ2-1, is EPEVTQTPSHQVTQMGQEVILRCVPISNHLYFYWYRQILGQKVEFLVSFYNNEISEKSEIFDDQFSVERPDGSNFTLKIRSTKLEDSAMYFCASSDIPGLANYNEQFFGPGTRLTVL.

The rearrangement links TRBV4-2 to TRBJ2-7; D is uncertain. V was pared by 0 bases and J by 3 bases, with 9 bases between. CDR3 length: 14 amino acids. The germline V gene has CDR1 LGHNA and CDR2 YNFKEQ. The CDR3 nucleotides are TGTGCCAGCAGCCAAGATCTAGGCAACTACGAGCAGTACTTC. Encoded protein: CASSQDLGNYEQYF.

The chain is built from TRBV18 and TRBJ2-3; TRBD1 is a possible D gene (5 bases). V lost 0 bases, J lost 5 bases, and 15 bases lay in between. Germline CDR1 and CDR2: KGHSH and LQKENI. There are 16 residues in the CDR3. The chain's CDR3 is CASSPPSRARIDTQYF. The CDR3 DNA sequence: TGTGCCAGCTCACCACCGAGCAGGGCCCGCATAGATACGCAGTATTTT.

The DNA for the CDR3 is TGTGCCAGCAGTGAATCTAGACTAGAGCAGTTCTTC. It codes for CASSESRLEQFF. This sequence joins TRBV6-1 and TRBJ2-1, with D perhaps TRBD2 (5 bases). Germline loops: CDR1 MNHNS, CDR2 SASEGT. The V end was cut by 2 bases, the J end by 10 bases, with 9 bases between. This CDR3 contains 12 residues.

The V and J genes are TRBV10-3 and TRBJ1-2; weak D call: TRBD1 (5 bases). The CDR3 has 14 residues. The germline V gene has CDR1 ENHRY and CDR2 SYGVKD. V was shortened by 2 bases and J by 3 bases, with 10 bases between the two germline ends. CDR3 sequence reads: CAISEGRADYGYTF. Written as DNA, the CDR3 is TGTGCCATCAGTGAGGGCAGGGCGGACTATGGCTACACCTTC.

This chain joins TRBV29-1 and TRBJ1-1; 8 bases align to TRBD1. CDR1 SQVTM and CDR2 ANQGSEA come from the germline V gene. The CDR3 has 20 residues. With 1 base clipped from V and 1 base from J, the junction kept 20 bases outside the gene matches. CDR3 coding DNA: TGCAGCGTTGAAGGTACGTTTTGGACAGGGATTGATGGTGCGAACACTGAAGCTTTCTTT. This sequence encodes CSVEGTFWTGIDGANTEAFF.

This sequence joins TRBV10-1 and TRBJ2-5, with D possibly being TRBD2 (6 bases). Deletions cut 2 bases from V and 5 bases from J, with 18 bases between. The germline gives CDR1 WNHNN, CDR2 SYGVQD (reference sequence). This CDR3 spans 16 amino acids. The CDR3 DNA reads TGCGCCAGCAGTGAGGTAGCGGAGACACCACGGGAGACCCAGTACTTC. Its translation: CASSEVAETPRETQYF.

The CDR3 loop reads CASSLFGGTGGRQETQYF. DNA of the CDR3: TGTGCCAGCAGTTTATTTGGCGGGACAGGGGGCCGCCAAGAGACCCAGTACTTC. This sequence joins TRBV27 and TRBJ2-5; 12 nucleotides match TRBD1. Germline V gene sequence: CDR1 MNHEY, CDR2 SMNVEV (reference sequence). V dropped 1 base and J dropped 1; count of bases not matched to a gene: 7. The CDR3 is made up of 18 amino acids.

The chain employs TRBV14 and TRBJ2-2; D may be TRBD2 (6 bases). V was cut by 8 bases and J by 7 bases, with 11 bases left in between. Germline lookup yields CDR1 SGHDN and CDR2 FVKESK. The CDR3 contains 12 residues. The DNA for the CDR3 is TGTGCCAGCCGTCCAGCGGGCGGGGAGCTGTTTTTT. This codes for CASRPAGGELFF. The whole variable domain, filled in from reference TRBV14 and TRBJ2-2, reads EAGVTQFPSHSVIEKGQTVTLRCDPISGHDNLYWYRRVMGKEIKFLLHFVKESKQDESGMPNNRFLAERTGGTYSTLKVQPAELEDSGVYFCASRPAGGELFFGEGSRLTVL.